A single sample gave rise to the 15 T cell receptor beta chains below, sequenced in a study of early stage breast cancer tumors. Sequenced by immunoSEQ multiplex PCR; TCRdb stores in-frame clones only, minus some. The sample holds roughly 56,000 clones, approximately 80% seen once. The sample consisted of blood. These receptors all stem from a young adult with breast cancer.

This chain connects TRBV25-1 to TRBJ2-1; TRBD2 is a possible D gene (6 bases). Germline V gene data show CDR1 as MGHDK and CDR2 as SYGVNS. CDR3 length: 16 residues. The ends were cut back, 2 bases at V and 7 bases at J, with 18 bases in the middle. CDR3 residues: CASSERRASTLNEQFF. The CDR3 DNA sequence: TGTGCCAGCAGTGAAAGGAGGGCTAGTACGTTAAATGAGCAGTTCTTC.

The table lists this clone with a few counts. The genes are TRBV4-3 and TRBJ1-2; 8 positions match TRBD1. The CDR3 loop spans 15 amino acids. V lost 3 bases to trimming and J lost 4 bases; unmatched junction nucleotides: 7. Germline V gene data show CDR1 as LGHNA and CDR2 as YSLEER. As DNA, the CDR3 is TGCGCCAGCAGCCACGACAGGGGCTTTTCCTATGGCTACACCTTC. Its translation is CASSHDRGFSYGYTF.

V gene TRBV4-2 combines with J gene TRBJ2-5, with 13 positions matching TRBD2. V gave up 4 bases and J gave up 5 bases; unmatched junction bases: 7. The germline CDR1 and CDR2 sequences are LGHNA and YNFKEQ. The CDR3 sequence is 16 residues long. This CDR3 is CASSPGLAGRGETQYF. CDR3 coding DNA: TGTGCCAGCAGCCCGGGACTAGCGGGAAGAGGTGAGACCCAGTACTTC.

V is TRBV29-1 and J is TRBJ2-1; TRBD2 matches 8 bases. This CDR3 spans 16 amino acids. Looked up from germline, CDR1 is SQVTM and CDR2 is ANQGSEA. V lost 6 bases, J lost 0 bases, and 10 bases stayed unmatched. Here the CDR3 DNA reads TGCAGCGTCGAAACTAGCGGCCTCTCCTCCTACAATGAGCAGTTCTTC. This sequence encodes CSVETSGLSSYNEQFF.

CDR3 sequence reads: CASSLDSTNEKLFF. The DNA of the CDR3 is TGCGCCAGCAGCTTGGACAGTACTAATGAAAAACTGTTTTTT. The rearrangement links TRBV5-1 to TRBJ1-4; D remains ambiguous. Trimming pared 0 bases from V and 2 bases from J, leaving 5 bases between. CDR1 is SGHRS, CDR2 YFSETQ, per germline. This CDR3 region has 14 residues.

V is TRBV19 and J is TRBJ2-1; 8 bases match TRBD2. The germline gives CDR1 LNHDA, CDR2 SQIVND (reference sequence). The CDR3 runs 14 residues. Germline trimming cut 7 bases from V and 4 bases from J; bases unmatched to any gene: 6. DNA of the CDR3: TGTGCCAGTATGGAGCGGGAGAGATACAATGAGCAGTTCTTC. This codes for CASMERERYNEQFF.

The chain's CDR3 is CASSVASSLGMNTEAFF. The CDR3 DNA sequence: TGTGCCAGCAGCGTAGCTTCCAGTCTAGGCATGAACACTGAAGCTTTCTTT. The rearrangement joins TRBV9 to TRBJ1-1; D unclear. V shed 0 bases and J shed 0 bases, with 15 bases lying between them. This CDR3 contains 17 residues. Germline assignment: CDR1 SGDLS and CDR2 YYNGEE.

This clone is labeled as medium-sized (0.01 to 0.1%). The V gene is TRBV7-9, the J gene TRBJ1-1, with a weak D call TRBD1 (6 bases). CDR1 and CDR2 from the germline V gene are SEHNR and FQNEAQ (reference sequence). CDR3 length: 15 amino acids. V dropped 3 bases and J dropped 5 bases, with 16 bases sitting between them. The CDR3 here is CASSFREKGETEAFF. The CDR3 nucleotides are TGTGCCAGCAGCTTCCGTGAGAAGGGGGAGACTGAAGCTTTCTTT.

The J gene is TRBJ2-5, the V gene TRBV4-1; TRBD2 agrees at 10 bases. V trimming: 4 bases; J trimming: 4 bases; junction bases outside the gene matches: 9. Per the germline V gene, CDR1 is MGHRA and CDR2 is YSYEKL. The length of the CDR3 is 16 residues. The chain's CDR3 is CASSPRTSGVGETQYF. The CDR3 coding sequence is TGCGCCAGCAGCCCTAGGACTAGCGGAGTGGGAGAGACCCAGTACTTC.

This clone was seen a few times. The CDR3 DNA follows: TGCGCCAGCAGCTCCGGGACATCAGCTTTCTTT. Its translation: CASSSGTSAFF. V gene TRBV5-1 combines with J gene TRBJ1-1; TRBD1 is a possible D gene (6 bases). CDR3 length: 11 amino acids. Trimming removed 3 bases from V and 10 bases from J, with 10 bases in between. Germline lookup yields CDR1 SGHRS and CDR2 YFSETQ.

For the CDR3, the DNA is TGTGCCACCAGCAGAGTTGGGACACCACATAGCAATCAGCCCCAGCATTTT. Translation: CATSRVGTPHSNQPQHF. The rearrangement joins TRBV15 to TRBJ1-5; maybe TRBD1 (6 bases). In germline, CDR1 is LNHNV, CDR2 YYDKDF (reference sequence). With 1 base removed from V and 0 bases from J, the gap between germline ends came to 13 bases. The CDR3 runs 17 residues.

The chain has TRBV5-5 and TRBJ2-1; D perhaps matches TRBD2 (6 bases). CDR3 length equals 13 residues. From germline, CDR1 is SGHKS and CDR2 YYEKEE (reference sequence). The V end lost 0 bases, the J end lost 8 bases, and 9 bases lay between the germline ends. The CDR3 here is CASSLASGDEQFF. Here the CDR3 DNA reads TGTGCCAGCAGCTTGGCCTCGGGGGATGAGCAGTTCTTC.

In this sample, this clone turned up once. The J gene is TRBJ2-5, the V gene TRBV4-2; 11 bases align to TRBD2. Trimming at V came to 0 bases and at J to 2 bases, leaving 5 bases not matched to a gene. This CDR3 comprises 17 residues. Germline assignment: CDR1 LGHNA and CDR2 YNFKEQ. The CDR3 loop reads CASSQEASGRIQETQYF. The CDR3 DNA sequence: TGTGCCAGCAGCCAAGAGGCTAGCGGGAGGATACAAGAGACCCAGTACTTC.

The chain employs TRBV6-6 and TRBJ2-7; D is unclear. The germline V and J ends were trimmed by 7 bases and 0 bases, with 10 bases remaining between them. Germline V gives CDR1 MNHNY, CDR2 SVGAGI (reference sequence). This CDR3 contains 13 residues. CDR3 region: CASKGASSYEQYF. The CDR3, as DNA: TGTGCCAGCAAGGGTGCGAGCTCCTACGAGCAGTACTTC.

J is TRBJ2-2 and V is TRBV6-6, with TRBD1 matching 7 bases. Looked up from germline, CDR1 is MNHNY and CDR2 is SVGAGI (reference sequence). The CDR3 covers 14 residues. The junction had 1 base not matched to a gene; V was cut back by 2 bases and J by 4 bases. The CDR3 is CASSYAGGTGELFF. CDR3 bases: TGTGCCAGCAGTTACGCAGGGGGCACCGGGGAGCTGTTTTTT.